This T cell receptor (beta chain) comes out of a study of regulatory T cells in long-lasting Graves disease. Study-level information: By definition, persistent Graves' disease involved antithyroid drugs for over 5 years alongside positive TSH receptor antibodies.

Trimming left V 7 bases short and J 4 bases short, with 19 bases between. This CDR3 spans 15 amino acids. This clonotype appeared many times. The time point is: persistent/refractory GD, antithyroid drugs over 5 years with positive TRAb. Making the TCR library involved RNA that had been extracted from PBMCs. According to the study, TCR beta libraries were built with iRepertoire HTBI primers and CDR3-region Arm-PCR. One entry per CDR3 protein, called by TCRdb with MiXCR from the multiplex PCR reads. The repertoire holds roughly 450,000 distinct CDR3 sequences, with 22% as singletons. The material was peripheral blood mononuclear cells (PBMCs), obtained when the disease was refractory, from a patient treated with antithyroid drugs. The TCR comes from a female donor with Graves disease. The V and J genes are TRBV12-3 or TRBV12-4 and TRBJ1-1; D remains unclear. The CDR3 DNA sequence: TGTGCCAGCAATGGCCCCGCCCTGGGATTCACTGAAGCTTTCTTT. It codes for CASNGPALGFTEAFF.